This TCR beta chain comes out of a study of blood T cells in healthy people across ages (dated by TCRdb to 2013 to 2016). Study-level background: Template switching captured roughly one uniquely barcoded TCR beta cDNA molecule per two T cells in model experiments. Age-related changes in TCR beta repertoire diversity were measured in the study by deep sequencing normalized with unique cDNA molecular identifiers. The donors were split into four age groups: young (average roughly 15 years), middle-aged (around 37), aged (approximately 59) and long-lived (under 90). For two donors (one aged 18 to 30 and one aged 80 or older), the study analyzed two additional independent replicas of 1 million unique cDNA reads from the same blood draw.

Donors were approximately 42 systemically healthy Caucasian individuals from Russia aged roughly 6 to 100 years. Each donor gave ten milliliters of peripheral blood, collected into EDTA-treated Vacutainer tubes. PBMCs were isolated by Ficoll-Paque density-gradient centrifugation, with at least 6.5 million obtained per sample. Trizol reagent was used to extract total RNA from PBMCs, with at least 6 micrograms per sample. Naive CD45RAhigh/CD27high T cell percentages were measured by flow cytometry on a PBMC aliquot from every donor. Paper-wide results and their limitations: As age increased, observed TCR beta diversity per million T cells dropped in a roughly linear way, and a significant reduction was already evident by age around 41. Conclusive comparison of naive and antigen-experienced compartments was prevented by the profiling of bulk unsorted PBMCs. Observed TCR beta diversity correlated strongly with the percentage of naive T cells measured by flow cytometry. Estimates of total diversity from one million sequenced T cells were regarded as lower bounds and underestimates. Compared with the aged group, more naive CD4+ T cells, fewer expanded clones and increased TCR diversity were shown by the long-lived group, suggesting age selection. Because the CMV infection status of the donors was unknown, age-related changes in expanded clonotypes may potentially have been confounded.

The CDR3 runs 13 amino acids, cysteine and phenylalanine included. CDR3 DNA is the only sequence kept; it has 39 bases, read in frame from the first base. CDR1 and CDR2 are read off the germline V gene as MNHNS and SASEGT. V is pared back by 6 bases and J by 3 bases, with 11 bases lying between the germline termini. Turning to this clonotype: Its antigen is currently not known. Nothing much larger sits one base from this clone, and base qualities are not available.

The library came from 5' RACE. The listed sequencing device is Illumina HiSeq 2500. The second PCR ran for roughly 7 to 12 cycles and used a J-beta primer mix along with a sample-barcoded 5' primer. Each TCR beta cDNA molecule received a unique molecular identifier from a template-switch 5' adaptor carrying 12 random nucleotides. At least 3 million CDR3-containing paired-end reads were obtained from each sample. All of the RNA was converted into first-strand cDNA using the Mint cDNA synthesis kit, with a TRBC-specific oligonucleotide serving as the primer. Following uracil-DNA glycosylase treatment, all cDNA underwent a first 18-cycle PCR with the universal primers M1SS and BC2_uni_R. The original pipeline was this. For normalization, 1 million high-quality reads were randomly selected from each sample, with every read carrying a distinct molecular identifier. Reads sharing molecular identifiers were discarded rather than binned into consensus sequences. MiTCR, with a Q25 quality threshold and the strictest error-elimination algorithm, was used for CDR3 identification, clonotype clustering and error correction. A nonparametric unseen species model with Euler transformation was used to estimate a lower bound on total TCR beta diversity. TCRdb ran its own pipeline on the public reads, namely fastp trimming at Q25 and MiXCR clone calling, and kept in-frame beta chains. When rows share a CDR3 protein, they turn into one entry using the most common DNA and genes. For this entry, the V and J calls and clone size follow TCRdb and not the study's own pipeline. The sample includes over a million distinct CDR3 sequences, with approximately 26% observed a single time. 0.65% to 0.75% of the sample lies in the top ten.

These sequences were also reported in another study, on T cells of mothers and their children. The second investigation adds: The donors were nine systemically healthy Caucasian individuals, made up of three mothers and their six children. cDNA synthesis consumed the entire amount of extracted RNA, loaded at around 1.5 ug RNA in each 15 ul reaction. In the second PCR, the M1S primer introduced both the sample barcodes and 2-4 random nucleotides. Over 9.5 million TCR beta CDR3 reads were obtained for each mother, and approximately 2.9 million reads were obtained for each child. Thymic selection shapes the output of TCR recombination in a similar way in related and unrelated pairs, and inherited differences have a minor effect. Normalized repertoire overlap was always found to be slightly, but never significantly, higher in related mother-child pairs than in unrelated mother-child pairs. No persistent microchimeric T cell clones were detected, at a sensitivity of approximately 100 clones per million clonotypes. In the study, deep NGS was used to compare the TCR beta repertoires of mothers and children, and features distinguishing related mother-child pairs from unrelated individuals were sought. On average, the children were about 12 +/- 4 years old, while the mothers were approximately 40 +/- 4 years old. Libraries were sequenced on Illumina HiSeq 2000 with 100+100 nt paired-end reads after adapter ligation with NEBNext reagents. Mother and child libraries were prepared a month apart and sequenced in separate runs to prevent cross-contamination. For each donor, somewhere between roughly 450,000 and 2,100,000 distinct TCR beta clonotypes were identified. Naive TCR beta clonotypes were estimated from low-frequency clonotypes matched to each donor's FACS-determined naive share, without sorting.

Recombination joined TRBV6-1 with TRBJ2-5; the D gene is not confidently resolved. The receptor was derived from a girl aged 2-10 years in good health. The sequencing input was blood. The DNA reads TGTGCCAGCAGGGCTCGGGCCGAAGAGACCCAGTACTTC. Its product reads: CASRARAEETQYF.